The present entry profiles one T cell receptor beta chain with its context. These data come from a study of blood T cell repertoires in COVID-19. Study information: The study drew acute and convalescent COVID-19 samples from the United States, Italy and Spain. The analysed material was cDNA or gDNA that came from T cells, B-cell-depleted T cells, or PBMCs.

The authors' processing: Estimates of nucleated cell counts were drawn from the amplification of reference gene primers. The repertoire was sequenced with immunoSEQ multiplex PCR; TCRdb's copy has only in-frame clones and lacks some. V, J and clone size were drawn from that table, and D and trimming were deduced from the DNA. The repertoire holds 96,000 or so clones, with around 90% as singletons. Seattle-derived patients entered the study during active infection and were followed longitudinally. The sample was peripheral blood. The source is a human donor with COVID-19, enrolled during active disease. The donor label of this sample is uncertain.

The CDR3 sequence: CASKISHRVNTIYF. The CDR3 nucleotides are TGTGCCAGTAAAATTTCCCACAGGGTAAACACCATATATTTT. This sequence joins TRBV19 and TRBJ1-3, with D perhaps matching TRBD1 (6 bases). CDR1 LNHDA and CDR2 SQIVND come from the germline V gene (reference sequence). Trimming stripped 7 bases from V and 6 bases from J, with 16 bases between. CDR3 length: 14 amino acids.